The rows below give T cell receptor beta chains drawn from one sample of a study of shared clonotypes between healthy human individuals. Profiling relied on immunoSEQ multiplex PCR, and the TCRdb table lists in-frame clones only, not all of them. Altogether approximately 330,000 clones are present, around 79% being singletons, with the ten largest covering 8.5% to 12%. Source material: memory CD4+ T cells sorted from blood. The receptors stem from a young man in good health. CDR3s include the opening cysteine and the closing phenylalanine or tryptophan. A D gene is named only where the DNA matches it firmly. The size of a clone is reported for some rows only, either as once, few or many, or as a class for expanded clones.

d_gene: .
v_gene: TRBV28
j_gene: TRBJ2-7
abundance: .
CDR3aa: CASSLQGTTHEQYF
CDR3nt: TGTGCCAGCAGTTTACAGGGGACCACTCACGAGCAGTACTTC

d_gene: .
v_gene: TRBV7-3
j_gene: TRBJ2-5
abundance: .
CDR3aa: CASSLTPGLETQYF
CDR3nt: TGTGCCAGCAGCTTAACCCCAGGGCTAGAGACCCAGTACTTC

d_gene: TRBD2
v_gene: TRBV5-1
j_gene: TRBJ2-5
abundance: .
CDR3aa: CASSSAPGLAGDRETQYF
CDR3nt: TGCGCCAGCAGCTCAGCCCCTGGACTAGCGGGAGACCGGGAGACCCAGTACTTC

d_gene: .
v_gene: TRBV14
j_gene: TRBJ2-1
abundance: .
CDR3aa: CASSPPRGVSSYNEQFF
CDR3nt: TGTGCCAGCAGCCCGCCGAGGGGCGTGAGCTCCTACAATGAGCAGTTCTTC

d_gene: .
v_gene: TRBV7-9
j_gene: TRBJ1-1
abundance: .
CDR3aa: CASSPGWGNTEAFF
CDR3nt: TGTGCCAGCAGCCCAGGGTGGGGGAACACTGAAGCTTTCTTT

d_gene: .
v_gene: TRBV5-5
j_gene: TRBJ2-3
abundance: .
CDR3aa: CASSLKLEISTDTQYF
CDR3nt: TGTGCCAGCAGCTTGAAACTAGAAATTTCCACAGATACGCAGTATTTT

d_gene: .
v_gene: TRBV7-3
j_gene: TRBJ2-3
abundance: .
CDR3aa: CASSSGATDTQYF
CDR3nt: TGTGCCAGCAGCTCCGGGGCTACGGATACGCAGTATTTT

d_gene: .
v_gene: TRBV14
j_gene: TRBJ1-1
abundance: few
CDR3aa: CASSPDPVHTEAFF
CDR3nt: TGTGCCAGCAGCCCGGACCCGGTGCACACTGAAGCTTTCTTT

d_gene: TRBD2
v_gene: TRBV10-1
j_gene: TRBJ2-2
abundance: .
CDR3aa: CASSEGLASTGELFF
CDR3nt: TGCGCCAGCAGTGAGGGACTAGCGTCCACCGGGGAGCTGTTTTTT

d_gene: .
v_gene: TRBV7-2
j_gene: TRBJ2-2
abundance: few
CDR3aa: CASSLGRAAVGTGELFF
CDR3nt: TGTGCCAGCAGCTTAGGACGGGCCGCCGTGGGCACCGGGGAGCTGTTTTTT

d_gene: TRBD1
v_gene: TRBV5-4
j_gene: TRBJ2-5
abundance: .
CDR3aa: CASRLRTGGQETQYF
CDR3nt: TGTGCCAGCAGGCTCCGGACAGGGGGCCAAGAGACCCAGTACTTC

d_gene: TRBD2
v_gene: TRBV5-1
j_gene: TRBJ2-1
abundance: .
CDR3aa: CASSSKISGDAYNEQFF
CDR3nt: TGCGCCAGCAGCTCCAAGATTAGCGGGGACGCCTACAATGAGCAGTTCTTC

d_gene: .
v_gene: TRBV6-5
j_gene: TRBJ2-7
abundance: .
CDR3aa: CASSSRGGATYEQYF
CDR3nt: TGTGCCAGCAGTTCCCGAGGAGGGGCTACCTACGAGCAGTACTTC

d_gene: .
v_gene: TRBV10-2
j_gene: TRBJ1-5
abundance: .
CDR3aa: CASKSVANNQPQHF
CDR3nt: TGCGCCAGCAAGAGTGTGGCTAACAATCAGCCCCAGCATTTT

d_gene: .
v_gene: TRBV5-6
j_gene: TRBJ2-1
abundance: .
CDR3aa: CASSLDRANEQFF
CDR3nt: TGTGCCAGCAGCTTGGACAGGGCCAATGAGCAGTTCTTC

d_gene: .
v_gene: TRBV7-9
j_gene: TRBJ1-2
abundance: few
CDR3aa: CASSLEGGGYTF
CDR3nt: TGTGCCAGCAGCCTCGAGGGAGGTGGCTACACCTTC

d_gene: TRBD1
v_gene: TRBV7-6
j_gene: TRBJ1-3
abundance: .
CDR3aa: CASSLTWTGSSGNTIYF
CDR3nt: TGTGCCAGCAGCTTAACTTGGACAGGGAGCTCTGGAAACACCATATATTTT

d_gene: .
v_gene: TRBV6-4
j_gene: TRBJ2-2
abundance: .
CDR3aa: CASSPGDFANTGELFF
CDR3nt: TGTGCCAGCAGTCCCGGTGATTTCGCGAACACCGGGGAGCTGTTTTTT

d_gene: TRBD1
v_gene: TRBV19
j_gene: TRBJ2-2
abundance: .
CDR3aa: CASTDRIFNTGELFF
CDR3nt: TGTGCCAGCACGGACAGGATTTTTAACACCGGGGAGCTGTTTTTT

d_gene: .
v_gene: TRBV7-9
j_gene: TRBJ2-5
abundance: .
CDR3aa: CASSLASGVKTQYF
CDR3nt: TGTGCCAGCAGCTTAGCTTCCGGTGTGAAGACCCAGTACTTC

d_gene: .
v_gene: TRBV29-1
j_gene: TRBJ1-1
abundance: few
CDR3aa: CSADGYTEAFF
CDR3nt: TGCAGCGCTGACGGTTACACTGAAGCTTTCTTT

d_gene: TRBD1
v_gene: TRBV7-8
j_gene: TRBJ1-6
abundance: few
CDR3aa: CASSSDRGRNSPLHF
CDR3nt: TGTGCCAGCAGCTCCGACAGGGGACGAAATTCACCCCTCCACTTT

d_gene: TRBD1
v_gene: TRBV7-8
j_gene: TRBJ2-3
abundance: few
CDR3aa: CASSVDRADTQYF
CDR3nt: TGTGCCAGCAGCGTTGACAGGGCCGATACGCAGTATTTT

d_gene: TRBD1
v_gene: TRBV15
j_gene: TRBJ1-1
abundance: .
CDR3aa: CATSRDRGLRTEAFF
CDR3nt: TGTGCCACCAGCAGAGACAGGGGGCTGAGGACTGAAGCTTTCTTT

d_gene: TRBD1
v_gene: TRBV10-3
j_gene: TRBJ1-5
abundance: .
CDR3aa: CAISESKGASNQPQHF
CDR3nt: TGTGCCATCAGTGAGTCTAAGGGGGCGAGCAATCAGCCCCAGCATTTT

d_gene: TRBD1
v_gene: TRBV5-4
j_gene: TRBJ2-7
abundance: .
CDR3aa: CASSQGQGVYEQYF
CDR3nt: TGTGCCAGCAGCCAAGGACAGGGTGTCTACGAGCAGTACTTC

d_gene: TRBD1
v_gene: TRBV2
j_gene: TRBJ2-2
abundance: .
CDR3aa: CASSSDRGRAGELFF
CDR3nt: TGTGCCAGCAGTTCCGACAGGGGCAGAGCCGGGGAGCTGTTTTTT

d_gene: .
v_gene: TRBV2
j_gene: TRBJ2-3
abundance: .
CDR3aa: CASSADRSTDTQYF
CDR3nt: TGTGCCAGCAGTGCCGACCGTAGCACAGATACGCAGTATTTT

d_gene: .
v_gene: TRBV6-1
j_gene: TRBJ1-2
abundance: .
CDR3aa: CASSGEGRITGYTF
CDR3nt: TGTGCCAGCAGTGGAGAGGGGCGAATTACGGGCTACACCTTC